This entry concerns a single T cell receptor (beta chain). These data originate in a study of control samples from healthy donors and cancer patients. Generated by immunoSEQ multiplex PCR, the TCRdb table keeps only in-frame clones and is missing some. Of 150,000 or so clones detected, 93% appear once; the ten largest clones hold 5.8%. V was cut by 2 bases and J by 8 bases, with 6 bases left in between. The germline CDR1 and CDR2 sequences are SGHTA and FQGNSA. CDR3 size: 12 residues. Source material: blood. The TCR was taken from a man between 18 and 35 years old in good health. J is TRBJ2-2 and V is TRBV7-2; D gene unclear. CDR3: CASSLLGGELFF. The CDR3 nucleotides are TGTGCCAGCAGCTTATTAGGGGGGGAGCTGTTTTTT.